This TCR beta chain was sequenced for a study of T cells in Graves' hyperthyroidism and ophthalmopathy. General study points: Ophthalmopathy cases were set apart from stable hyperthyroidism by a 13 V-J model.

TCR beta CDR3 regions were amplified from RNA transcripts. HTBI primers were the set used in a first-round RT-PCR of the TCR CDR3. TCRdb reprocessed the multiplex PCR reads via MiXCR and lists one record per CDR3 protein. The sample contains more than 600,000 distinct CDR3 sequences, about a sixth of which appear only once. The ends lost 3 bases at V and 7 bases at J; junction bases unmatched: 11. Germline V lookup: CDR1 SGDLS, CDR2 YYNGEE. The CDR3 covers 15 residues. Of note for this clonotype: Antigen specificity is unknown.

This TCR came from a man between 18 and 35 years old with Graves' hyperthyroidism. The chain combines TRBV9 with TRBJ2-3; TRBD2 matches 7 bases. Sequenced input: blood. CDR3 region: CASSAGGSVGNTQYF. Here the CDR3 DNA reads TGTGCCAGCAGCGCGGGCGGGAGTGTGGGAAATACGCAGTATTTT.